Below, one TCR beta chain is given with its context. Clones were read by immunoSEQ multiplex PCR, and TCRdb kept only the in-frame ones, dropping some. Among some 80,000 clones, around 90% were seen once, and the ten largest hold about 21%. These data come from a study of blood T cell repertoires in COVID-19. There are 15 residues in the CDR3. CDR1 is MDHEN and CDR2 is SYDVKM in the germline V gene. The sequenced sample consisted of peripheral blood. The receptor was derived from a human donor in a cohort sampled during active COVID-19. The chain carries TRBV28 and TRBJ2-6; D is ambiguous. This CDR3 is CATALRLTGANVLTF. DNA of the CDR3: TGTGCAACAGCCCTCAGATTAACTGGGGCCAACGTCCTGACTTTC. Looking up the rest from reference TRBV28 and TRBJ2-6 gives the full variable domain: DVKVTQSSRYLVKRTGEKVFLECVQDMDHENMFWYRQDPGLGLRLIYFSYDVKMKEKGDIPEGYSVSREKKERFSLILESASTNQTSMYLCATALRLTGANVLTFGAGSRLTVL.